This TCR beta chain was observed in a study of CD8 T cells in Susac syndrome (dated by TCRdb to the late 2010s). Looking at the study overall: Repertoire sequencing was used to test whether CD8+ T cell activation and differentiation in Susac syndrome was antigen driven.

High-throughput TCR beta sequencing profiled peripheral blood CD8+ and CD4+ T cells from healthy donors, Susac syndrome patients and multiple sclerosis patients. The multiple sclerosis controls were treatment-naive patients who had stable or active relapsing-remitting disease and met the revised McDonald criteria. CD8+ TEMRA cells were enriched by FACS, while bulk CD8+ and CD4+ T cells were purified by magnetic negative isolation. Blood was collected in EDTA tubes and processed within 24 hours, with PBMCs isolated through density gradient centrifugation. PBMCs destined for TCR sequencing were cryopreserved in liquid nitrogen and later thawed in a 37 °C water bath. Purity of sorted or isolated CD4+, CD8+ and CD8+ TEMRA cells was at least 90%. With respect to this clonotype: There is no known antigen for this receptor. There are no base qualities to consult, and no much larger clone falls within one base.

Paper-wide results and their limitations: The TCR sequencing and HLA analysis was acknowledged to have included a relatively small number of individuals.

V drops 5 bases and J drops 6 bases, leaving 14 bases in between. The CDR3 runs 14 amino acids, cysteine and phenylalanine included. The only DNA kept is the CDR3, 42 bases in frame from the first base. RNA was extracted with the RNeasy kit and roughly 0.45 to 1 ug was reverse transcribed using random hexamers. The immunoSEQ multiplex PCR assay, covering 54 Vbeta and 13 Jbeta segments, was used to amplify TCR beta CDR3 regions. PCR amplification bias was corrected by using a synthetic template baseline for primer optimization and computational correction. Per the original workflow: Reads were annotated to V, D and J genes per IMGT and analyzed with immunoSEQ Analyzer, keeping only productive sequences. Clonality was computed as one minus Shannon entropy normalized by log2 of the number of productive unique sequences. For each patient and control, public and private clones were evaluated among the 100 most prevalent clones. Susac-specific clones were defined as absent from healthy and MS cohorts, around 980 published viral clones and other ImmuneACCESS disease sequences. TCRdb reran the public reads through fastp at Q25 and MiXCR, keeping productive beta chains. One record per CDR3 amino acid sequence lists the most common genes and DNA. None of the V and J calls come from the authors' own analysis; TCRdb made them. A total of more than 200,000 distinct CDR3 sequences appear in this sample, roughly 93% of them only once. Around 0.072% of the sample comes from the top ten.

Sequenced: CD4+ T cells from PBMCs. The clonotype was recovered from a human donor with multiple sclerosis. This receptor chain uses TRBV12-3 or TRBV12-4 and TRBJ2-1, with TRBD2 perhaps the D gene, on 6 matching bases. The sequence in DNA is TGTGCCAGCAGTCCGGAGGGGTTTGGCAATGAGCAGTTCTTC. This sequence encodes CASSPEGFGNEQFF.